One sample yielded the 32 T cell receptor beta chains listed below, sequenced in a study of brain metastases from non-small cell lung cancer. TCRdb's table, derived via immunoSEQ multiplex PCR, lists solely in-frame clones and lacks some. Of several hundred clones in the sample, around 80% were seen once. Sequenced material: primary lung tumor tissue. The receptors stem from a donor at least 40 years old with non-small cell lung cancer.

Concerning this clone itself: Other DNA sequences from this sample encode an identical CDR3 as well. In DNA form, the CDR3 reads TGTGCCAGCAGTCCTCAGTTTGATGAGCAGTTCTTC. Translation gives CASSPQFDEQFF. This chain joins TRBV12-3 or TRBV12-4 and TRBJ2-1, with D uncertain. The CDR3 covers 12 residues. V lost 5 bases and J lost 8, with 10 bases in between.

This clone has just one count. The chain recombines TRBV28 with TRBJ1-5; the D gene is possibly TRBD1 (5 bases). The CDR3 sequence is 14 residues long. Germline lookup yields CDR1 MDHEN and CDR2 SYDVKM. Trimming removed 6 bases at V and 4 bases at J, with 13 bases between. Here the CDR3 reads CASSSQVGNQPQHF. CDR3 DNA: TGTGCCAGCAGCTCACAGGTAGGGAATCAGCCCCAGCATTTT. The whole variable domain, filled in from reference TRBV28 and TRBJ1-5, reads DVKVTQSSRYLVKRTGEKVFLECVQDMDHENMFWYRQDPGLGLRLIYFSYDVKMKEKGDIPEGYSVSREKKERFSLILESASTNQTSMYLCASSSQVGNQPQHFGDGTRLSIL.

The chain employs TRBV28 and TRBJ1-5; possible D gene TRBD1, 6 bases. The germline V and J ends were trimmed by 3 bases and 0 bases, with 12 bases remaining between them. Germline V gene sequence: CDR1 MDHEN, CDR2 SYDVKM. This CDR3 has 16 amino acids. The chain's CDR3 is CASSFLLTGSNQPQHF. The DNA of the CDR3 is TGTGCCAGCAGTTTTCTCTTGACAGGTAGCAATCAGCCCCAGCATTTT.

The chain is built from TRBV7-2 and TRBJ2-4; 9 bases are a match to TRBD2. The germline V gene has CDR1 SGHTA and CDR2 FQGNSA. The length of the CDR3 is 18 residues. J lost 1 base, V lost 5 bases, and 12 bases had no gene match. The CDR3 spells CASSGDLAGSVAKNIQYF. The CDR3 DNA reads as TGTGCCAGCAGCGGCGATCTAGCGGGGAGTGTGGCCAAAAACATTCAGTACTTC.

The rearrangement uses TRBV6-6 and TRBJ1-1; 10 bases match TRBD1. The CDR3 length is 16 residues. The trim removed 5 bases at V and 6 bases at J, leaving 12 bases unmatched. Per germline, CDR1 MNHNY and CDR2 SVGAGI (reference sequence). The CDR3 spells CASSGYLDRGEAEAFF. The CDR3 DNA reads TGTGCCAGCAGTGGTTACCTGGACAGGGGGGAGGCTGAAGCTTTCTTT.

The CDR3 loop is CATIESSGANVLTF. CDR3 sequence (DNA): TGTGCCACCATAGAGAGCTCTGGGGCCAACGTCCTGACTTTC. The chain has TRBV24-1 and TRBJ2-6; D uncertain. Germline V gene sequence: CDR1 KGHDR, CDR2 SFDVKD. Deletions cut 8 bases from V and 0 bases from J, with 7 bases between. The CDR3 covers 14 residues.

For this clone: At one end, the junction sequence differs from germline, possibly due to a read error. The rearrangement joins TRBV7-8 to TRBJ1-2, with 7 bases aligning to TRBD1. This CDR3 has 15 residues. Looked up from germline, CDR1 is SGHVS and CDR2 is FQNEAQ. DNA of the CDR3: TGTGCCAGCGGCCCCCCGGCTGGGACAGCCTATGGCTACACTTTC. Its translation is CASGPPAGTAYGYTF.

A remark on this clone: It is likely a read error, because the conserved phenylalanine at the end of the CDR3 is missing. The limits of the CDR3 on the DNA are not certain, so only TCRdb's listed CDR3 is given. The chain combines TRBV7-8 with TRBJ1-6; the table's TRBD1 call for D was not verified on the DNA. The CDR3 is made up of 9 amino acids, end residues included. Germline loops: CDR1 SGHVS, CDR2 FQNEAQ. CDR3 sequence reads: CASSPPRAG.

This clone has a handful of counts. This chain links TRBV27 with TRBJ1-1, with D maybe TRBD1 (5 bases). The V end was cut by 4 bases, the J end by 0 bases, with 15 bases between. Germline CDR1 MNHEY, CDR2 SMNVEV (reference sequence). The CDR3 is made up of 16 amino acids. CDR3 coding DNA: TGTGCCAGCAGTTATACAGGCGTCGCAATGAACACTGAAGCTTTCTTT. It yields the protein CASSYTGVAMNTEAFF.

The chain uses TRBV14 and TRBJ2-3; unclear D gene. V was trimmed by 0 bases and J by 3 bases, leaving 7 bases between them. Looked up from germline, CDR1 is SGHDN and CDR2 is FVKESK. There are 14 residues in the CDR3. CDR3 residues: CASSQDLGTDTQYF. CDR3 nucleotide sequence: TGTGCCAGCAGCCAAGACCTAGGGACAGATACGCAGTATTTT.

V is TRBV5-6 and J is TRBJ2-1; 7 nucleotides line up with TRBD2. This CDR3 is 15 amino acids long. Germline V gene sequence: CDR1 SGHDT, CDR2 YYEEEE. Trimming at V came to 3 bases and at J to 2 bases, leaving 5 bases not matched to a gene. The CDR3 DNA reads TGTGCCAGCAGCTCCGGACTAGGCCCCTACAATGAGCAGTTCTTC. Translated: CASSSGLGPYNEQFF.

This chain links TRBV6-5 with TRBJ1-3; D gene unclear. The germline V gene encodes CDR1 MNHEY and CDR2 SVGAGI. The V end lost 5 bases, the J end lost 3 bases, and 8 bases lay between the germline ends. The CDR3 spans 13 residues. In nucleotides, the CDR3 is TGTGCCAGCAGTCCAATCTATGGAAACACCATATATTTT. Amino acids: CASSPIYGNTIYF.

The genes are TRBV14 and TRBJ2-3; D unresolved. V lost 1 base and J 3 bases, leaving 2 bases between the germline ends. The germline V gene encodes CDR1 SGHDN and CDR2 FVKESK. The CDR3 has 12 residues. In DNA form, the CDR3 reads TGTGCCAGCAGCCAAGGAACAGATACGCAGTATTTT. This encodes CASSQGTDTQYF.

The gene calls are TRBV24-1 and TRBJ2-7; D uncertain. Trimming cost V 0 bases and J 0 bases, with 26 bases left between them. CDR1 and CDR2 (germline): KGHDR, SFDVKD. The CDR3 has 21 amino acids. CDR3 sequence reads: CATSDLQTRKPGRILSYEQYF. CDR3 nucleotide sequence: TGTGCCACCAGTGATTTGCAAACCCGAAAACCTGGCAGGATCCTCTCCTACGAGCAGTACTTC.

The rearrangement joins TRBV19 to TRBJ2-3, with D possibly being TRBD1 (6 bases). CDR1 LNHDA and CDR2 SQIVND come from the germline V gene (reference sequence). The CDR3 sequence is 12 residues long. The V end was cut by 3 bases, the J end by 9 bases, with 10 bases between. The CDR3 coding sequence is TGTGCCAGTAGTATGGGGGCTGCGACGCAGTATTTT. This codes for CASSMGAATQYF.

The chain has TRBV9 and TRBJ2-3; 10 nucleotides match TRBD2. Per germline, CDR1 SGDLS and CDR2 YYNGEE. This CDR3 is 18 amino acids long. Losses at the gene ends were 4 bases for V and 3 bases for J; bases not matched to a gene: 14. The CDR3 DNA reads as TGTGCCAGCAGCCCCCGGACTAGCGGAAGCCCTTGGACAGATACGCAGTATTTT. This codes for CASSPRTSGSPWTDTQYF.

The gene calls are TRBV2 and TRBJ2-2; no reliable D call. Germline loops: CDR1 SNHLY, CDR2 FYNNEI. The CDR3 covers 14 residues. V gave up 4 bases and J gave up 4 bases, with 10 bases separating them. The CDR3 DNA is TGTGCCAGCAGTGTCACCTCGGGCACCGGGGAGCTGTTTTTT. It specifies CASSVTSGTGELFF.

Points on this clone: The same CDR3 is also encoded by other DNA sequences in this sample. This sequence joins TRBV30 and TRBJ2-1; D call uncertain. Trimming took off 3 bases at V and 2 bases at J, with 11 bases between the two ends. The CDR3 extends over 14 amino acids. Germline assignment: CDR1 GTSNPN and CDR2 SVGIG (reference sequence). CDR3 protein: CAWSRRTTYNEQFF. The DNA for the CDR3 is TGTGCCTGGAGCCGGCGTACAACCTACAATGAGCAGTTCTTC.

CDR3 in amino acids: CASSYRTGNTEAFF. The CDR3 DNA is TGTGCCAGCAGCTACCGGACAGGGAACACTGAAGCTTTCTTT. The V gene is TRBV9, the J gene TRBJ1-1; TRBD1 matches at 7 bases. The germline gives CDR1 SGDLS, CDR2 YYNGEE. The V gene end was trimmed by 4 bases and the J gene end by 1 base; junction bases not matched to a gene: 4. CDR3 length: 14 amino acids. The variable domain in full, completed from reference TRBV9 and TRBJ1-1, reads DSGVTQTPKHLITATGQRVTLRCSPRSGDLSVYWYQQSLDQGLQFLIQYYNGEERAKGNILERFSAQQFPDLHSELNLSSLELGDSALYFCASSYRTGNTEAFFGQGTRLTVV.

The chain combines TRBV18 with TRBJ1-1; D unclear. Germline V gene sequence: CDR1 KGHSH, CDR2 LQKENI. The CDR3 consists of 14 residues. Trimming pared 2 bases from V and 2 bases from J, leaving 9 bases between. DNA for the CDR3: TGTGCCAGCTCACCAAACCGGGGAAACACTGAAGCTTTCTTT. The encoded protein is CASSPNRGNTEAFF.

This chain connects TRBV4-3 to TRBJ1-1, with 8 nucleotides matching TRBD1. Germline lookup yields CDR1 LGHNA and CDR2 YSLEER. The J segment lost 4 bases and the V segment lost 3 bases, leaving 1 base of the junction unmatched. The CDR3 contains 13 residues. This chain's CDR3 is CASSHDRGTEAFF. CDR3 coding DNA: TGCGCCAGCAGCCATGACAGGGGCACTGAAGCTTTCTTT.

The rearrangement links TRBV2 to TRBJ2-5; TRBD1 might be the D (5 bases). From germline, CDR1 is SNHLY and CDR2 FYNNEI. There are 13 residues in the CDR3. Trimming removed 6 bases from V and 4 bases from J, with 12 bases in between. CDR3 nucleotide sequence: TGTGCCAGCAGGGGGCGCCTGGGAGAGACCCAGTACTTC. Translating it yields CASRGRLGETQYF.

The CDR3 nucleotides read TGTGCCAGCAGTTCCGGACCGGCCACGGAAGCTTTCTTT. Protein product: CASSSGPATEAFF. The chain uses TRBV12-3 or TRBV12-4 and TRBJ1-1; D unclear. This CDR3 is built from 13 residues. The germline V and J ends were trimmed by 4 bases and 8 bases, with 14 bases remaining between them.

The rearrangement links TRBV30 to TRBJ2-2, with D tentatively TRBD1 or TRBD2 (5 bases each). Germline CDR1 GTSNPN, CDR2 SVGIG (reference sequence). Trimming cost V 4 bases and J 8 bases, with 11 bases left between them. This CDR3 contains 12 residues. The DNA of the CDR3 is TGTGCCTGGAATGGGGGTGCGGGGGAGCTGTTTTTT. Its protein product is CAWNGGAGELFF.

J is TRBJ2-7 and V is TRBV7-2; unclear D gene. CDR1 and CDR2 from the germline V gene are SGHTA and FQGNSA. The CDR3 loop spans 15 amino acids. V lost 0 bases and J lost 3, with 12 bases in between. CDR3 protein: CASSLASDHRYEQYF. CDR3 nucleotides: TGTGCCAGCAGCTTAGCCTCGGACCACCGCTACGAGCAGTACTTC.

CDR3: CASSAIAGDGHEQFF. For the CDR3, the DNA is TGTGCCAGCAGCGCTATAGCGGGAGACGGGCATGAGCAGTTCTTC. The chain recombines TRBV9 with TRBJ2-1; TRBD2 matches 9 bases. The ends lost 3 bases at V and 8 bases at J; junction bases unmatched: 9. Looked up from germline, CDR1 is SGDLS and CDR2 is YYNGEE. The CDR3 length is 15 residues.

The gene calls are TRBV6-5 and TRBJ2-1; TRBD2 matches at 9 bases. The CDR3 loop spans 15 amino acids. Unmatched junction bases numbered 6, after V lost 7 bases and J lost 2 bases. From germline, CDR1 is MNHEY and CDR2 SVGAGI. CDR3 in DNA: TGTGCCAGCACTGCCGGGACTAGCCCCTACAATGAGCAGTTCTTC. Its translation is CASTAGTSPYNEQFF.

The chain has TRBV20-1 and TRBJ1-6; 8 bases match TRBD1. Germline values: CDR1 DFQATT, CDR2 SNEGSKA (reference sequence). J lost 8 bases, V lost 3 bases, and 9 bases had no gene match. There are 15 residues in the CDR3. The CDR3 nucleotides read TGCAGTGCTAGTCTCGGACAGGGAATGTATTCACCCCTCCACTTT. It yields the protein CSASLGQGMYSPLHF.

About this clone: At one of its ends the junction is not consistent with the germline gene, which may arise from a read error. Distinct nucleotide sequences in the sample also encode this CDR3. The J gene is TRBJ1-1, the V gene TRBV6-5; possible D gene TRBD1, 5 bases. The germline CDR1 and CDR2 sequences are MNHEY and SVGAGI. The CDR3 is 12 residues long. The CDR3 DNA reads as TGTGCCAGTAGTTACTCGGGGCAGGAAGCTTTCTTT. Encoded protein: CASSYSGQEAFF.

V usage is TRBV6-5 and J usage is TRBJ1-4; D perhaps matches TRBD1 (6 bases). This CDR3 region has 14 residues. The germline CDR1 and CDR2 sequences are MNHEY and SVGAGI. V lost 6 bases, J lost 7 bases, and 15 bases lay in between. CDR3 bases: TGTGCCAGCAGCGCAGGGGCACCTGGTGAAAAACTGTTTTTT. Its protein is CASSAGAPGEKLFF.

The chain couples TRBV24-1 to TRBJ2-1; 8 bases align to TRBD2. The V gene end was trimmed by 4 bases and the J gene end by 4 bases; junction bases not matched to a gene: 2. The CDR3 spans 14 residues. Germline CDR1 KGHDR, CDR2 SFDVKD. In nucleotides, the CDR3 is TGTGCCACCAGTGAACCGGGAGGGTACAATGAGCAGTTCTTC. It translates to CATSEPGGYNEQFF.

The chain recombines TRBV24-1 with TRBJ2-5; D tentatively reads TRBD1 or TRBD2 (5 bases each). From germline, CDR1 is KGHDR and CDR2 SFDVKD. The CDR3 loop spans 16 amino acids. V was pared by 0 bases and J by 5 bases, with 15 bases between. The CDR3 nucleotides are TGTGCCACCAGTGATTTGCCCGGGACGGCCTGGGAGACCCAGTACTTC. It is translated as CATSDLPGTAWETQYF.